Following are 12 T cell receptor beta chains from one sample sequenced in a study of post-analysis software for immune sequencing data. Notes on the study in general: In patients, TRBV5-6, TRBV5-1 and TRBV20-1 belonged to five TRBV segments found more frequently than in controls.

No cognate antigen is known for these TCRs. Included in the TCR beta cDNA libraries were unique molecular identifiers. MiXCR was run by TCRdb on the PCR reads, yielding one entry per CDR3 protein. The sample shows roughly 700,000 distinct CDR3 sequences, 25% to 30% of them seen only once. Sequencing used blood. The receptors shown here come from a girl aged 5 to 17 with multiple sclerosis.

The CDR3 DNA is TGCAGTGTCCGATCGGGCAGTAGCTCCTACGAGCAGTACTTC. It codes for CSVRSGSSSYEQYF. The V call is TRBV20-1, the J call TRBJ2-7; D remains unclear. Deletions cut 7 bases from V and 0 bases from J, with 16 bases between. The CDR3 has 14 residues. Per the germline V gene, CDR1 is DFQATT and CDR2 is SNEGSKA (reference sequence).

This clonotype was observed a handful of times. This chain joins TRBV6-4 and TRBJ2-1; 7 bases map to TRBD1. The junction had 0 bases not matched to a gene; V was cut back by 0 bases and J by 7 bases. This CDR3 is 13 amino acids long. Germline V gene data show CDR1 as MRHNA and CDR2 as SNTAGT. CDR3 sequence reads: CASSDSRGNEQFF. DNA for the CDR3: TGTGCCAGCAGTGACTCCAGGGGGAATGAGCAGTTCTTC.

The CDR3, as DNA: TGTGCCAGCAGCTTAGGGCTAGCGGGGAATAATCCACTGTTTTTT. This encodes CASSLGLAGNNPLFF. This chain joins TRBV7-2 and TRBJ2-2; 9 positions match TRBD2. The CDR3 consists of 15 residues. The V gene end was trimmed by 1 base and the J gene end by 14 bases; junction bases not matched to a gene: 11. Germline V gene sequence: CDR1 SGHTA, CDR2 FQGNSA.

This clonotype occurred a few times. This sequence joins TRBV19 and TRBJ2-6; the match to TRBD1 covers 7 bases. CDR1 and CDR2 from the germline V gene are LNHDA and SQIVND (reference sequence). The CDR3 length is 18 residues. Losses at the gene ends were 7 bases for V and 0 bases for J; bases not matched to a gene: 12. For the CDR3, the DNA is TGTGCCAGTACCACCGGACAGGAGAGATGCTCTGGGGCCAACGTCCTGACTTTC. Residues: CASTTGQERCSGANVLTF.

This clonotype came up many times. The chain is built from TRBV6-6 and TRBJ2-7; the D gene is possibly TRBD1 (6 bases). The V end lost 2 bases, the J end lost 3 bases, and 8 bases lay between the germline ends. The CDR3 is 13 residues long. Germline CDR1 MNHNY, CDR2 SVGAGI (reference sequence). For the CDR3, the DNA is TGTGCCAGCAGTTACCTAGGGGGCTACGAGCAGTACTTC. Its protein is CASSYLGGYEQYF.

The chain couples TRBV20-1 to TRBJ2-2; possible D gene TRBD2, 5 bases. The CDR3 spans 13 residues. Germline V lookup: CDR1 DFQATT, CDR2 SNEGSKA (reference sequence). Trimming stripped 3 bases from V and 3 bases from J, with 8 bases between. Here the CDR3 reads CSASLGDTGELFF. The CDR3 region has the DNA TGCAGTGCTAGCCTCGGGGACACCGGGGAGCTGTTTTTT.

This clonotype was counted a few times. The chain links TRBV28 to TRBJ2-7, with D unresolved. The CDR3 extends over 16 amino acids. Germline V gene sequence: CDR1 MDHEN, CDR2 SYDVKM. The V and J ends lost 6 bases and 3 bases respectively, with 21 bases between them. The DNA of the CDR3 is TGTGCCAGCAGCTGGAACCCCGACTGGGTTTACTACGAGCAGTACTTC. As protein: CASSWNPDWVYYEQYF. The variable domain in full, completed from reference TRBV28 and TRBJ2-7, reads DVKVTQSSRYLVKRTGEKVFLECVQDMDHENMFWYRQDPGLGLRLIYFSYDVKMKEKGDIPEGYSVSREKKERFSLILESASTNQTSMYLCASSWNPDWVYYEQYFGPGTRLTVT.

The chain couples TRBV5-1 to TRBJ1-5; D is possibly TRBD1 (5 bases). Germline V CDR1 and CDR2: SGHRS, YFSETQ. The V gene lost 0 bases and the J gene lost 3 bases, with 10 bases spanning the gap. The CDR3 totals 15 residues. The CDR3 loop reads CASSLGGVPNQPQHF. CDR3 bases: TGCGCCAGCAGCTTGGGGGGGGTCCCCAATCAGCCCCAGCATTTT.

The J gene is TRBJ2-1, the V gene TRBV12-5; 10 bases align to TRBD1. Germline V gives CDR1 LGHNT, CDR2 FRNRAP. Trimming took 4 bases from V and 10 from J; bases not matched to a gene: 10. There are 15 residues in the CDR3. The CDR3 is CASGSGQGVSREQFF. CDR3 sequence (DNA): TGTGCTAGTGGTTCCGGACAGGGGGTGTCCCGGGAGCAGTTCTTC.

This clonotype was found a few times. The chain is built from TRBV29-1 and TRBJ1-4; D is ambiguous. There are 15 residues in the CDR3. Germline CDR1 SQVTM, CDR2 ANQGSEA. V lost 4 bases, J lost 2 bases, and 14 bases lay in between. As DNA, the CDR3 is TGCAGCGTTGGCCCTCCATTCCCCACTAATGAAAAACTGTTTTTT. It is translated as CSVGPPFPTNEKLFF.

The chain couples TRBV3-1 to TRBJ2-7; 14 bases agree with TRBD2. The J call may be incorrect, as the DNA end agrees better with TRBJ2-5. Germline V gene lookup returns CDR1 LGHDT and CDR2 YNNKEL (reference sequence). The CDR3 is made up of 18 amino acids. CDR3 amino acids: CASRPPGLAGEFLETQYF. For the CDR3, the DNA is TGTGCCAGCAGGCCCCCGGGACTAGCGGGAGAGTTTTTGGAGACCCAGTACTTC.

The CDR3 sequence: CSAEHGLGEKLFF. The CDR3 DNA sequence: TGCAGCGCCGAACACGGGCTTGGAGAAAAACTGTTTTTT. The chain combines TRBV29-1 with TRBJ1-4; D gene unclear. The CDR3 length is 13 residues. Trimming removed 7 bases at V and 8 bases at J, with 17 bases between. In germline, CDR1 is SQVTM, CDR2 ANQGSEA. Complete variable domain (other parts from reference TRBV29-1 and TRBJ1-4): SAVISQKPSRDICQRGTSLTIQCQVDSQVTMMFWYRQQPGQSLTLIATANQGSEATYESGFVIDKFPISRPNLTFSTLTVSNMSPEDSSIYLCSAEHGLGEKLFFGSGTQLSVL.